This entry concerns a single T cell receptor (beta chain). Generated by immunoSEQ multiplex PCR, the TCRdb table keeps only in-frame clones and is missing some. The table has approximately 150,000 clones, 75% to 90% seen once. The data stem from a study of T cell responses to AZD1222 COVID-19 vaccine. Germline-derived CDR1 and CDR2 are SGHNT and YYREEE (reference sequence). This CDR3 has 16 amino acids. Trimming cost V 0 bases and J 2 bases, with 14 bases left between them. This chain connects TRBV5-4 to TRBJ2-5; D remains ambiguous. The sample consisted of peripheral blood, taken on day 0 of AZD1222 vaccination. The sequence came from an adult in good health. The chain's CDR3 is CASSLGVRRGQETQYF. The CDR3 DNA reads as TGTGCCAGCAGCTTGGGGGTTAGACGCGGTCAAGAGACCCAGTACTTC.